The rows below give T cell receptor beta chains drawn from one sample of a study of blood T cell repertoires in COVID-19. The table came from immunoSEQ multiplex PCR; TCRdb's copy has only in-frame clones and leaves some out. The sample lists over 250,000 clones; 83% were seen once. Sequenced input: peripheral blood. Every receptor here comes from a woman aged 45-60 years who had recovered from COVID-19. Each CDR3 is given with its conserved first and last residue. A D gene is named only where the DNA matches it firmly. Not all rows give a size; the values are once, few, many and, for expanded clones, a class.

TRBJ2-7	TRBD1	.	TRBV28	CASRQGAFYEQYF	TGTGCCAGCAGGCAGGGGGCCTTCTACGAGCAGTACTTC
TRBJ2-2	.	.	TRBV30	CAWSVAGTNTGELFF	TGTGCCTGGAGTGTGGCGGGAACGAACACCGGGGAGCTGTTTTTT
TRBJ2-1	TRBD2	.	TRBV9	CASSVGTGLAVYNEQFF	TGTGCCAGCAGCGTAGGTACAGGACTAGCGGTCTACAATGAGCAGTTCTTC
TRBJ2-7	TRBD1	.	TRBV3-1/TRBV3-2	CASSLSGDSREQYF	TGTGCCAGCAGCCTCTCCGGGGACAGCCGCGAGCAGTACTTC
TRBJ2-2	TRBD2	.	TRBV2	CASSERGVANTGELFF	TGTGCCAGCAGTGAACGGGGGGTGGCGAACACCGGGGAGCTGTTTTTT
TRBJ2-5	.	.	TRBV7-3	CASRGSGEETQYF	TGTGCCAGCAGAGGTTCAGGGGAGGAGACCCAGTACTTC
TRBJ1-6	.	once	TRBV10-3	CAISGAGNSPLHF	TGTGCCATCAGTGGGGCAGGGAATTCACCCCTCCACTTT
TRBJ1-4	.	.	TRBV7-2	CASSLLTGSEKLFF	TGTGCCAGCAGCTTACTGACAGGCTCGGAAAAACTGTTTTTT
TRBJ1-2	TRBD1	.	TRBV6-5	CASRDPLQGNYGYTF	TGTGCCAGCAGGGATCCCCTACAGGGGAACTATGGCTACACCTTC
TRBJ1-2	TRBD1	.	TRBV6-2/TRBV6-3	CASSLQARQGLYGYTF	TGTGCCAGCAGCCTACAGGCACGACAGGGGCTCTATGGCTACACCTTC
TRBJ1-6	.	.	TRBV5-1	CASSPVGGDYSPLHF	TGCGCCAGCAGCCCCGTCGGGGGAGACTATTCACCCCTCCACTTT
TRBJ1-2	TRBD1	.	TRBV7-2	CASSFPGTGYSGYTF	TGTGCCAGCAGCTTCCCCGGGACAGGGTACAGTGGCTACACCTTC
TRBJ1-3	.	once	TRBV12-3/TRBV12-4	CASSGGNTIYF	TGTGCCAGCAGTGGCGGAAACACCATATATTTT
TRBJ1-2	TRBD1	few	TRBV9	CASSGDRDNYGYTF	TGTGCCAGCAGCGGAGACAGGGATAACTATGGCTACACCTTC
TRBJ2-7	TRBD1	.	TRBV19	CASSAGTGVYEQYF	TGTGCCAGTAGTGCCGGGACAGGGGTCTACGAGCAGTACTTC
TRBJ1-5	.	once	TRBV19	CASSPEWGRGDQPQHF	TGTGCCAGTAGTCCCGAATGGGGCAGGGGCGATCAGCCCCAGCATTTT
TRBJ2-1	TRBD2	.	TRBV24-1	CATSAGLAGSYNEQFF	TGTGCCACCAGTGCTGGACTAGCGGGCTCCTACAATGAGCAGTTCTTC
TRBJ2-1	.	few	TRBV21-1	CASSKVGPPYNEQFF	TGTGCCAGCAGCAAAGTCGGTCCCCCCTACAATGAGCAGTTCTTC
TRBJ2-5	.	.	TRBV11-3	CASSPSSTQETQYF	TGTGCCAGCAGCCCCTCCAGTACCCAAGAGACCCAGTACTTC
TRBJ2-7	TRBD1	few	TRBV28	CAIRAGTGGYEQYF	TGTGCCATCCGGGCCGGGACAGGGGGCTACGAGCAGTACTTC
TRBJ2-1	TRBD2	.	TRBV5-1	CASSLPGLAVNEQFF	TGCGCCAGCAGCCTCCCGGGACTAGCCGTCAATGAGCAGTTCTTC
TRBJ2-5	TRBD1	.	TRBV5-4	CASSLSTMTGEETQYF	TGTGCCAGCAGCTTGTCCACCATGACAGGGGAAGAGACCCAGTACTTC
TRBJ2-7	TRBD2	.	TRBV6-6	CASRSGGGYEQYF	TGTGCCAGCAGATCGGGGGGGGGCTACGAGCAGTACTTC
TRBJ1-1	.	few	TRBV6-5	CASRKDSEAFF	TGTGCCAGCAGGAAGGACAGCGAAGCTTTCTTT
TRBJ1-2	TRBD1	.	TRBV29-1	CSVAPGTGGGYGYTF	TGCAGCGTCGCACCCGGGACAGGGGGTGGCTATGGCTACACCTTC
TRBJ2-5	.	.	TRBV24-1	CATSDGQLETQYF	TGTGCCACCAGTGACGGACAGTTAGAGACCCAGTACTTC
TRBJ2-7	TRBD1	.	TRBV6-2/TRBV6-3	CASSYSGTGFYEQYF	TGTGCCAGCAGTTACTCTGGGACAGGGTTCTACGAGCAGTACTTC
TRBJ2-5	TRBD1	.	TRBV5-5	CASKPRTGHETQYF	TGTGCCAGCAAACCTAGGACAGGGCACGAGACCCAGTACTTC
TRBJ2-2	.	.	TRBV28	CASSFGGGGLPTGELFF	TGTGCCAGCAGTTTTGGTGGGGGCGGTCTCCCTACCGGGGAGCTGTTTTTT
TRBJ2-1	TRBD2	.	TRBV29-1	CSVSSGTSLYSEQFF	TGCAGCGTGAGCTCCGGGACTAGCCTGTATAGTGAGCAGTTCTTC
TRBJ2-3	.	.	TRBV7-6	CASSLSLAADTQYF	TGTGCCAGCAGCTTATCACTAGCTGCAGATACGCAGTATTTT
TRBJ2-2	TRBD2	few	TRBV19	CASTRRGGQSNTGELFF	TGTGCCAGTACTAGAAGGGGAGGGCAGTCGAACACCGGGGAGCTGTTTTTT
TRBJ2-3	.	.	TRBV7-7	CASSLGSWPDTQYF	TGTGCCAGCAGCTTAGGGTCTTGGCCAGATACGCAGTATTTT
TRBJ1-1	.	.	TRBV27	CATSQREGTEAFF	TGTGCCACCAGTCAGAGAGAGGGCACTGAAGCTTTCTTT
TRBJ1-1	TRBD1	.	TRBV5-1	CASSWAQGANTEAFF	TGCGCCAGCAGCTGGGCACAGGGGGCGAACACTGAAGCTTTCTTT
TRBJ2-3	TRBD2	.	TRBV19	CASSIKAGSDTQYF	TGTGCCAGTAGTATCAAAGCGGGGTCAGATACGCAGTATTTT
TRBJ1-2	TRBD1	.	TRBV28	CASSLTGTTGYTF	TGTGCCAGCAGTTTGACAGGGACGACCGGCTACACCTTC
TRBJ1-1	.	once	TRBV5-1	CASSTGTVMNTEAFF	TGCGCCAGCAGTACCGGTACGGTAATGAACACTGAAGCTTTCTTT
TRBJ2-5	TRBD2	.	TRBV30	CAWSVLAAGPETQYF	TGTGCCTGGAGTGTACTGGCAGCGGGACCTGAGACCCAGTACTTC
TRBJ2-7	.	.	TRBV27	CAAIEGVPAAEQYF	TGTGCCGCGATTGAAGGGGTACCCGCCGCCGAGCAGTACTTC
TRBJ2-7	TRBD2	.	TRBV28	CASSLWAGESGEQYF	TGTGCCAGCAGTTTGTGGGCGGGAGAGTCGGGCGAGCAGTACTTC
TRBJ1-5	TRBD1	many	TRBV27	CASSPQDFGTGYRQPQHF	TGTGCCAGCAGTCCGCAAGATTTTGGGACAGGGTATCGCCAGCCCCAGCATTTT
TRBJ2-6	.	.	TRBV4-2	CASRSTGSSGANVLTF	TGTGCCAGCAGATCTACAGGGAGCTCTGGGGCCAACGTCCTGACTTTC
TRBJ2-2	.	.	TRBV19	CASTPGTNTGELFF	TGTGCCAGTACACCAGGGACAAACACCGGGGAGCTGTTTTTT
TRBJ2-7	.	.	TRBV3-1/TRBV3-2	CASSQDLPSSYEQYF	TGTGCCAGCAGCCAAGATTTGCCTAGCTCCTACGAGCAGTACTTC
TRBJ1-2	TRBD1	many	TRBV7-9	CASRHGMADREGSYGYTF	TGTGCCAGCAGACACGGCATGGCCGACAGGGAAGGTAGCTATGGCTACACCTTC
TRBJ1-6	.	.	TRBV10-1	CASSELSGLLISPLHF	TGCGCCAGCAGTGAGCTGTCGGGACTTCTCATTTCACCCCTCCACTTT
TRBJ1-5	.	.	TRBV19	CASRSGVSGWDSNQPQHF	TGTGCCAGTAGATCTGGGGTCTCAGGGTGGGATAGCAATCAGCCCCAGCATTTT
TRBJ1-2	.	few	TRBV6-2/TRBV6-3	CASSYERTANYGYTF	TGTGCCAGCAGTTACGAGCGGACAGCTAACTATGGCTACACCTTC
TRBJ1-1	TRBD1	.	TRBV28	CASSLAGGIPEAFF	TGTGCCAGCAGTTTAGCAGGGGGTATCCCTGAAGCTTTCTTT
TRBJ1-2	TRBD1	.	TRBV4-3	CASSQGTGANYGYTF	TGCGCCAGCAGCCAGGGGACAGGTGCCAACTATGGCTACACCTTC
TRBJ2-7	TRBD2	.	TRBV10-2	CASRLAGDGEQYF	TGCGCCAGCAGACTAGCGGGAGATGGCGAGCAGTACTTC
TRBJ1-5	.	.	TRBV28	CASSPQGNSNQPQHF	TGTGCCAGCAGTCCTCAGGGGAATAGCAATCAGCCCCAGCATTTT